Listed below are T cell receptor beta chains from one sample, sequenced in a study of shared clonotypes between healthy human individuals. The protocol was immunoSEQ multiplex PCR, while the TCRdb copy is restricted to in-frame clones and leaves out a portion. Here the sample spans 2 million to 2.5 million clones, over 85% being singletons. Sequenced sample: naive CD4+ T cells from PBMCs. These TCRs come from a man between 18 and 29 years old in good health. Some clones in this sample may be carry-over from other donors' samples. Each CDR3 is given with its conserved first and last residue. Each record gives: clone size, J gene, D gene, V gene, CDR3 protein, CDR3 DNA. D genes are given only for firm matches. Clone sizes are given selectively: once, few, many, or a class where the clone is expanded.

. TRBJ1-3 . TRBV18 CASSPVEAQGGGSGNTIYF TGTGCCAGCTCACCGGTTGAAGCTCAGGGAGGAGGCTCTGGAAACACCATATATTTT
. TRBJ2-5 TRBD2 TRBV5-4 CASSLGLAETQYF TGTGCCAGCAGCTTGGGACTAGCAGAGACCCAGTACTTC
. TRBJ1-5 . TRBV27 CASSLFSNQPQHF TGTGCCAGCAGTTTGTTCAGCAATCAGCCCCAGCATTTT
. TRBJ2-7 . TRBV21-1 CASSKVARTTSYEQYF TGTGCCAGCAGCAAAGTAGCTAGGACCACTTCCTACGAGCAGTACTTC
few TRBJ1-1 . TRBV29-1 CSVGTPMNTEAFF TGCAGCGTTGGGACACCGATGAACACTGAAGCTTTCTTT
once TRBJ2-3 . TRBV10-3 CAIRTGRDADTQYF TGTGCCATCAGGACCGGGAGAGACGCAGATACGCAGTATTTT
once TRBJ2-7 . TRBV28 CASRSGRYYEQYF TGTGCCAGCAGATCGGGGAGATACTACGAGCAGTACTTC
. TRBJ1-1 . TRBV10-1 CASSGVRGTGNTEAFF TGCGCCAGCAGTGGAGTTAGGGGAACAGGGAACACTGAAGCTTTCTTT
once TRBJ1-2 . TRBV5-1 CASSLAPSSGYTF TGCGCCAGCAGCTTGGCACCATCCAGTGGCTACACCTTC
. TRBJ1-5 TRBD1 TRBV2 CASSGGRGYQPQHF TGTGCCAGCAGTGGGGGCAGGGGGTATCAGCCCCAGCATTTT
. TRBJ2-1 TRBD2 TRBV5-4 CASSRQASGTDNEQFF TGTGCCAGCAGCCGCCAGGCTAGCGGGACTGACAATGAGCAGTTCTTC
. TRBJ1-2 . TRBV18 CASSGQFNYGYTF TGTGCCAGCTCAGGACAATTTAACTATGGCTACACCTTC
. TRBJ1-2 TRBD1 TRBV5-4 CASSLRTGTNYGYTF TGTGCCAGCAGCTTGCGGACAGGCACTAACTATGGCTACACCTTC
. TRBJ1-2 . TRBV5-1 CASSVGPGRKGGYTF TGCGCCAGCAGCGTAGGACCGGGGAGGAAGGGTGGCTACACCTTC
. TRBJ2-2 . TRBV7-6 CASRTTGELFF TGTGCCAGCAGAACCACCGGGGAGCTGTTTTTT
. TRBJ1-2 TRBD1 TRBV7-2 CASSLQPTGYHGYTF TGTGCCAGCAGCTTACAGCCGACAGGGTACCATGGCTACACCTTC
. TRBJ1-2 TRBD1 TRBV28 CASSSPGQGGGYTF TGTGCCAGCAGTTCGCCGGGACAGGGCGGCGGCTACACCTTC